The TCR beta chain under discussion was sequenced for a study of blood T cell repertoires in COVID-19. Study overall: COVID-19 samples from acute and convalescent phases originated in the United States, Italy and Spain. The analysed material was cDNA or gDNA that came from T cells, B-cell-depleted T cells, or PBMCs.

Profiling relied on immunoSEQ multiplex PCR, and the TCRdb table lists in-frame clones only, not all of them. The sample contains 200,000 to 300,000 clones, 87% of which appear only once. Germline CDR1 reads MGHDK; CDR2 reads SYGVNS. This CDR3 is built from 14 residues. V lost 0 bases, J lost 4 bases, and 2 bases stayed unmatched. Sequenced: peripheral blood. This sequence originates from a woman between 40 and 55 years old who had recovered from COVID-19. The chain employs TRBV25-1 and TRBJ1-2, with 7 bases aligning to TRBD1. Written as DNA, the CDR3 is TGTGCCAGCAGTGAATATACAGGGGTCTATGGCTACACCTTC. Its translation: CASSEYTGVYGYTF.